Below, 7 T cell receptor beta chains from the same sample are listed, as sequenced in a study of blood T cell repertoires in COVID-19. TCRdb's table, derived via immunoSEQ multiplex PCR, lists solely in-frame clones and lacks some. The sample consists of 200,000 to 250,000 clones, 85% of them appearing once. Sequencing used PBMCs or T cells enriched from blood (not recorded which). These receptors originate from a man aged 35-49 years who had recovered from COVID-19.

V and J are TRBV2 and TRBJ2-7; a weak D match, TRBD1 (6 bases). The germline V and J ends were trimmed by 0 bases and 6 bases, with 9 bases remaining between them. Germline lookup yields CDR1 SNHLY and CDR2 FYNNEI. The CDR3 extends over 13 amino acids. CDR3 loop: CASSEARGGEQYF. CDR3 DNA sequence: TGTGCCAGCAGTGAAGCCCGAGGGGGCGAGCAGTACTTC.

J is TRBJ2-2 and V is TRBV18; a weak D match, TRBD2 (6 bases). Germline CDR1 reads KGHSH; CDR2 reads LQKENI. Trimming left V 2 bases short and J 6 bases short, with 13 bases between. The length of the CDR3 is 15 residues. As DNA, the CDR3 is TGTGCCAGCTCACCAGAAGCGGGTGTCTCCGGGGAGCTGTTTTTT. Encoded protein: CASSPEAGVSGELFF.

The chain couples TRBV11-1 to TRBJ2-7; 11 positions agree with TRBD1. From germline, CDR1 is SGHAT and CDR2 FQDESV (reference sequence). J gave up 3 bases and V 5 bases, and 9 bases lay outside the gene matches. The CDR3 runs to 16 residues. CDR3 bases: TGTGCCAGCAGCACTGCGCAGGACAGGGGGCTCTACGAGCAGTACTTC. It is translated as CASSTAQDRGLYEQYF. The complete variable domain, with remaining parts taken from reference TRBV11-1 and TRBJ2-7, reads EAEVAQSPRYKITEKSQAVAFWCDPISGHATLYWYRQILGQGPELLVQFQDESVVDDSQLPKDRFSAERLKGVDSTLKIQPAELGDSAMYLCASSTAQDRGLYEQYFGPGTRLTVT.

The chain has TRBV7-8 and TRBJ2-5; 13 nucleotides line up with TRBD2. Germline CDR1 reads SGHVS; CDR2 reads FQNEAQ. This CDR3 is 17 amino acids long. The V and J ends lost 4 bases and 1 base, in that order; junction bases with no gene match: 6. DNA of the CDR3: TGTGCCAGCAGCTCGCAGCGGACTAGCGGGAGCCAAGAGACCCAGTACTTC. It translates to CASSSQRTSGSQETQYF.

The chain combines TRBV4-2 with TRBJ2-1; 7 bases match TRBD2. Germline loops: CDR1 LGHNA, CDR2 YNFKEQ. The CDR3 extends over 13 amino acids. With V trimmed by 3 bases and J by 5 bases, 1 base remained unmatched. This CDR3 is CASSHGRNNEQFF. CDR3 sequence (DNA): TGTGCCAGCAGCCACGGGAGGAACAATGAGCAGTTCTTC.

The chain combines TRBV19 with TRBJ2-1; tentative D call: TRBD2 (6 bases). The CDR3 covers 14 residues. Germline CDR1 LNHDA, CDR2 SQIVND (reference sequence). Trimming cost V 4 bases and J 5 bases, with 12 bases left between them. The CDR3, as DNA: TGTGCCAGTAGTAAGGCTAGCGTTCACAATGAGCAGTTCTTC. This codes for CASSKASVHNEQFF.

This sequence joins TRBV25-1 and TRBJ1-1, with D perhaps TRBD1 (6 bases). V lost 1 base to trimming and J lost 3 bases, with 6 bases between them. This CDR3 has 13 residues. Germline-derived CDR1 and CDR2 are MGHDK and SYGVNS. This chain's CDR3 is CASSEWTDTEAFF. The CDR3 DNA reads as TGTGCCAGCAGTGAATGGACAGACACTGAAGCTTTCTTT.